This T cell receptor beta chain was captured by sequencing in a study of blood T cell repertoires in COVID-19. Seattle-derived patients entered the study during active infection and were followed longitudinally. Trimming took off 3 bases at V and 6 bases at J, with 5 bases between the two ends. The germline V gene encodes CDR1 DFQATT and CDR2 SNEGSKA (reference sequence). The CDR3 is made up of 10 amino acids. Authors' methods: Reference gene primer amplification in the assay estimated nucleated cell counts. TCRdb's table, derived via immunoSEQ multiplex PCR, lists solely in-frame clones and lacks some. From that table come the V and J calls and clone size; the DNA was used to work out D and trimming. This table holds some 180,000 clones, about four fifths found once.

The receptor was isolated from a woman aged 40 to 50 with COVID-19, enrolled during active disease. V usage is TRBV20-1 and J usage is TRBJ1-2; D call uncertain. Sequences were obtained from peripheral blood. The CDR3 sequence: CSASRNGYTF. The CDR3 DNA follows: TGCAGTGCTAGCCGTAATGGCTACACCTTC.